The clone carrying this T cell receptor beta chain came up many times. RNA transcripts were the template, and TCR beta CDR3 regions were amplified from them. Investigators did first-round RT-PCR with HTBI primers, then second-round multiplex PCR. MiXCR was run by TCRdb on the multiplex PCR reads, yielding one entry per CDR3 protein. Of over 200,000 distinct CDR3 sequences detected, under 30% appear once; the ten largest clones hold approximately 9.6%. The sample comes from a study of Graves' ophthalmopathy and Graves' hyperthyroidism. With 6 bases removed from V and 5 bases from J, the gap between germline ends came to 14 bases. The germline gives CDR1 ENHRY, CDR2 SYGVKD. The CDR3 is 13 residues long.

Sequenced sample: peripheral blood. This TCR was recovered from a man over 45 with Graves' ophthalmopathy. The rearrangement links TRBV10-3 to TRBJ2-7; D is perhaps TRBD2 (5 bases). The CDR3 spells CAIRWTEANEQYF. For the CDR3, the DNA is TGTGCCATCAGATGGACGGAGGCCAACGAGCAGTACTTC.